Sequencing of this T cell receptor (beta chain) was carried out in a study of molecular identifiers for immune sequencing clone quantification. V shed 2 bases, J shed 6 bases, and the junction held 8 bases outside the gene matches. The CDR3 covers 15 residues. CDR1 and CDR2 (germline): GTSNPN, SVGIG (reference sequence). TCR libraries were built in bulk with a published protocol and specific TCR primers. One entry per CDR3 protein results from TCRdb running MiXCR on the PCR reads. The data show around 480,000 distinct CDR3 sequences, with roughly a fifth seen just once and about 0.8% held by the top ten. This clonotype has ten or more counts. The antigen remains undetermined. Findings and caveats of the study: Even with some 960,000 naive cells present, spiked Jurkat TCR RNA from one cell was reportedly detectable. It was shown that clones above 20 RNA copies held over 99% of effector molecules, but under 1% in naive cells.

The chain joins TRBV30 to TRBJ2-3; 10 nucleotides agree with TRBD2. Sequencing was done on a sample of naive CD8+ T cells from blood, with Jurkat cell RNA spiked in. Sample subset: FACS-sorted CD8+CD4-CCR7+CD45RA+ naive T cells. The origin of this receptor is a human donor in good health. Some libraries in this study had Jurkat cell RNA spiked in. The DNA for the CDR3 is TGTGCCTGGAGTTTTTCTAGCGGGGGAGGTGATACGCAGTATTTT. This sequence encodes CAWSFSSGGGDTQYF.